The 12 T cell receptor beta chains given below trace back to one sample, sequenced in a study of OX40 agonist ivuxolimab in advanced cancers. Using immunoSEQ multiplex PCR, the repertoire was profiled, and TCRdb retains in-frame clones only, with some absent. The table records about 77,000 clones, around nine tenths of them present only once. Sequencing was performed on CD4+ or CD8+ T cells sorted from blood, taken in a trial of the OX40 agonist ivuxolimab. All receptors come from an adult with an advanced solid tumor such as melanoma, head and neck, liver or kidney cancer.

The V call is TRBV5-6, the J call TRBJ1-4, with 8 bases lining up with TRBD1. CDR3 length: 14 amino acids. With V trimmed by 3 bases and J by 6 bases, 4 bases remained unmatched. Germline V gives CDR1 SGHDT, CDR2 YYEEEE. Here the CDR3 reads CASSSDRVDEKLFF. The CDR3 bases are TGTGCCAGCAGCTCGGACAGGGTGGATGAAAAACTGTTTTTT.

CDR3: CASSLATGNYGYTF. Here the CDR3 DNA reads TGTGCCAGCAGCTTGGCGACAGGGAACTATGGCTACACCTTC. This sequence joins TRBV11-2 and TRBJ1-2; 7 nucleotides align to TRBD1. J lost 2 bases, V lost 3 bases, and 3 bases had no gene match. The CDR3 spans 14 residues. From germline, CDR1 is SGHAT and CDR2 FQNNGV.

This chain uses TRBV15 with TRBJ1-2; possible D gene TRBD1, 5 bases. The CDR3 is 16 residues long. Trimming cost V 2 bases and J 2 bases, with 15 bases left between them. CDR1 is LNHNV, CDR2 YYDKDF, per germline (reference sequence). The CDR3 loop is CATSRWGPTRNYGYTF. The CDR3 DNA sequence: TGTGCCACCAGCAGATGGGGCCCCACAAGAAACTATGGCTACACCTTC.

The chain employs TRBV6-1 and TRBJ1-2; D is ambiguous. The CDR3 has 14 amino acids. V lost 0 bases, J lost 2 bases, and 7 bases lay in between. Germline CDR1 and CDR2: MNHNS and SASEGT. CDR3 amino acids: CASSEAARNYGYTF. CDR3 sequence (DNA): TGTGCCAGCAGTGAAGCGGCCAGGAACTATGGCTACACCTTC.

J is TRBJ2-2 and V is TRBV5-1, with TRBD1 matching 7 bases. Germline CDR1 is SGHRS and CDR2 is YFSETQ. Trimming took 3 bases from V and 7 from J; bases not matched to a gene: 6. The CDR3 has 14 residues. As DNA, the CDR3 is TGCGCCAGCAGCTGGGGGACAGTCGGCGGGGAGCTGTTTTTT. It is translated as CASSWGTVGGELFF.

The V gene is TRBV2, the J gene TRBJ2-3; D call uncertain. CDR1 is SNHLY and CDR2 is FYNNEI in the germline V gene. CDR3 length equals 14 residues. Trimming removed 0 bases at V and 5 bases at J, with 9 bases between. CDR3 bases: TGTGCCAGCAGTGAAGCGCTTCCCCGAGATACGCAGTATTTT. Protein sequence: CASSEALPRDTQYF.

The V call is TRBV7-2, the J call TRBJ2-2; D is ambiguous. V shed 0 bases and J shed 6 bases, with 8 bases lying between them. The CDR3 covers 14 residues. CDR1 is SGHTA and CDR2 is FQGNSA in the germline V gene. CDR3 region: CASSLAQRAGELFF. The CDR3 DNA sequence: TGTGCCAGCAGCTTAGCCCAAAGAGCCGGGGAGCTGTTTTTT.

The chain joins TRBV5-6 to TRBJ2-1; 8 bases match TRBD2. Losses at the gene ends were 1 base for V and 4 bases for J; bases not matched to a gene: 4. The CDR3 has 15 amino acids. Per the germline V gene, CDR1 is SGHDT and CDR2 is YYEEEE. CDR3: CASSLRVAGYNEQFF. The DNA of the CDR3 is TGTGCCAGCAGCTTGAGAGTAGCGGGGTACAATGAGCAGTTCTTC.

In DNA form, the CDR3 reads TGTGCCAGCAGGGAAGGAGGTAATGAAAAACTGTTTTTT. Translated, it gives CASREGGNEKLFF. The gene calls are TRBV27 and TRBJ1-4, with D uncertain. Germline V lookup: CDR1 MNHEY, CDR2 SMNVEV (reference sequence). Trimming took off 6 bases at V and 4 bases at J, with 9 bases between the two ends. The length of the CDR3 is 13 residues.

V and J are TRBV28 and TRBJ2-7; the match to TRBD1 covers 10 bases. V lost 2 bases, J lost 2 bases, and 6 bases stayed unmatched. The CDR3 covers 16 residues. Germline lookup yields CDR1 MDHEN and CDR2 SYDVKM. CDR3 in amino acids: CASSLAPGQGAYEQYF. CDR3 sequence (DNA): TGTGCCAGCAGTTTAGCACCAGGACAGGGGGCCTACGAGCAGTACTTC. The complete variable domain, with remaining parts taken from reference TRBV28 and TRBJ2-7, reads DVKVTQSSRYLVKRTGEKVFLECVQDMDHENMFWYRQDPGLGLRLIYFSYDVKMKEKGDIPEGYSVSREKKERFSLILESASTNQTSMYLCASSLAPGQGAYEQYFGPGTRLTVT.

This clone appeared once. The CDR3 region is CASSLLAGVGEQFF. The CDR3 nucleotides are TGTGCCAGCAGCCTGCTAGCGGGAGTCGGTGAGCAGTTCTTC. J is TRBJ2-1 and V is TRBV28; the match to TRBD2 covers 10 bases. V shed 6 bases, J shed 9 bases, and the junction held 8 bases outside the gene matches. The germline V gene has CDR1 MDHEN and CDR2 SYDVKM. This CDR3 spans 14 amino acids.

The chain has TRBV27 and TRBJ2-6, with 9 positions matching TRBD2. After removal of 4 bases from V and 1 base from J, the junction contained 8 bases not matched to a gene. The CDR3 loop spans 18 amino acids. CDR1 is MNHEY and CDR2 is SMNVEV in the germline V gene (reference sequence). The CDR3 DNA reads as TGTGCCAGCAGTTGGCGGGGGGGCCCGCTTTCTGGGGCCAACGTCCTGACTTTC. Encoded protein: CASSWRGGPLSGANVLTF.